This T cell receptor beta chain was obtained from a study of cytomegalovirus exposure and HLA in healthy donors. On the study more broadly: Sequencing of roughly 180 million T cells in an earlier analysis found 100 million to 140 million unique TCR beta sequences. Whole-study results and caveats: Accurate prediction of most subjects' HLA-A and HLA-B alleles from TCR beta sequences was reported. Apart from CMV serostatus, no immune exposure information was available.

13 Jbeta primers and 60 Vbeta primers were used for the PCR. Profiling relied on immunoSEQ multiplex PCR, and the TCRdb table lists in-frame clones only, not all of them. There are about 170,000 clones in the sample; approximately 77% occur only once, and around 1.5% lies in the top ten. This CDR3 has 19 amino acids. Losses at the gene ends were 3 bases for V and 0 bases for J; bases not matched to a gene: 7. In germline, CDR1 is SGHRS, CDR2 YFSETQ. Turning to this clone: The antigen is unknown.

The sequence was collected from a male donor in good health and CMV-seronegative. This sequence joins TRBV5-1 and TRBJ2-3, with 16 bases matching TRBD2. Sequencing input: PBMCs. CDR3 sequence reads: CASSSMGLAGGSSTDTQYF. CDR3 sequence (DNA): TGCGCCAGCAGCTCTATGGGACTAGCGGGGGGGTCTAGCACAGATACGCAGTATTTT.